This T cell receptor (beta chain) was identified during a study of OX40 agonist ivuxolimab in advanced cancers. Turning to the study itself: The study treated patients with ivuxolimab, an agonistic anti-OX40 (CD134) antibody. With a range of roughly 20 to 80, age averaged approximately 55 years, and about 82% were male.

In the case of this clone: Its antigen is as yet unknown.

The CDR3 sequence is 15 residues long. Germline V gene data show CDR1 as MGHDK and CDR2 as SYGVNS. J was trimmed by 3 bases and V by 1 base; bases with no gene match: 4. Profiling relied on immunoSEQ multiplex PCR, and the TCRdb table lists in-frame clones only, not all of them. The sample records 65,000 to 100,000 clones, approximately 79% being singletons. Study-wide findings and caveats: The expanded peripheral T cells' antigen specificity was not determined.

The rearrangement uses TRBV25-1 and TRBJ2-7, with 9 bases matching TRBD2. The sample was CD4+ or CD8+ T cells sorted from blood, taken in a trial of the OX40 agonist ivuxolimab. This TCR came from an adult with an advanced solid tumor such as melanoma, head and neck, liver or kidney cancer. CDR3: CASSESSGTVYEQYF. The CDR3 DNA is TGTGCCAGCAGTGAATCTAGCGGGACCGTCTACGAGCAGTACTTC.